This TCR beta chain is drawn from a study of spatial heterogeneity in lung cancer. Each TCR cDNA molecule bore a unique molecular identifier. TCRdb reanalysed the 5' RACE reads using MiXCR and keeps one entry per CDR3 protein. The repertoire includes over 10,000 distinct CDR3 sequences, approximately 14% of them detected once, and approximately 40% sits in the top ten. CDR1 and CDR2 (germline): MNHNY, SVGAGI (reference sequence). CDR3 length: 15 residues. V gave up 3 bases and J gave up 1 base, with 10 bases separating them. This clonotype showed up just a few times. The target antigen is unknown. Study outcomes and limitations: Blood contained ubiquitous expanded tumor TCRs more at resection than at follow-up.

Time point here: sample taken at primary tumor resection. Frozen PBMC, nontumor lung or tumor provided whole RNA, which was sequenced unsorted. The donor group consisted of around 66 patients who had untreated, early-stage non-small cell lung cancer. This TCR was sampled from a male donor with early-stage non-small cell lung cancer. The sample consisted of PBMCs, taken at surgery. V usage is TRBV6-6 and J usage is TRBJ1-5; TRBD1 might be the D (5 bases). The CDR3: CASSYMTESNQPQHF. The CDR3 nucleotides are TGTGCCAGCAGTTATATGACAGAAAGCAATCAGCCCCAGCATTTT.